This T cell receptor beta chain is drawn from a study of T cells expressing NK-cell markers. Background on the study: Eight donors were sequenced, of whom seven were HCMV-seropositive, while the remaining one was HCMV-seronegative.

The CDR3 extends over 12 amino acids. Germline V gene sequence: CDR1 MNHEY, CDR2 SVGAGI. With UMIs, 5'RACE template switching was used to make TCR beta cDNA. One entry per CDR3 protein, without DNA, is what TCRdb gives after re-calling the 5' RACE reads. The table lists some 110,000 distinct CDR3 sequences, with less than 20% in the top ten. V is TRBV6-5 and J is TRBJ2-3; TCRdb reports TRBD2, a call that lacks DNA to check it against. The sequenced material came from blood T cells: a sorted CD56 or NKG2C T cell subset, CD4+ or CD8+ T cells, or bulk PBMC T cells (not recorded which). The clonotype was recovered from a woman aged 18-70 years in good health. The CDR3 region is CASSSRADTQYF.